This T cell receptor (beta chain) was recorded in a study of blood T cell repertoires in COVID-19. As for the study in general: Acute and convalescent COVID-19 samples came from the United States, Italy and Spain. From T cells, B-cell-depleted T cells, or PBMCs came the material, which was cDNA or gDNA.

Seattle researchers signed up patients amid active infection and tracked them longitudinally. The V gene end was trimmed by 3 bases and the J gene end by 7 bases; junction bases not matched to a gene: 3. Germline V gene data show CDR1 as ENHRY and CDR2 as SYGVKD. The CDR3 has 13 residues. As processed by the authors: Estimated nucleated cell counts came from reference gene primer amplification. Generated by immunoSEQ multiplex PCR, the TCRdb table keeps only in-frame clones and is missing some. That table supplies the V and J calls and clone size; D and trimming were determined from the DNA. The sample contains roughly 150,000 clones, roughly 84% of which appear only once.

Sequenced material: peripheral blood. This receptor was obtained from a woman in her sixties or seventies with COVID-19, enrolled during active disease. The rearrangement uses TRBV10-3 and TRBJ2-4; the match to TRBD1 covers 7 bases. CDR3 in DNA: TGTGCCATCAGTGACGGCAGGGGGAACATTCAGTACTTC. Protein product: CAISDGRGNIQYF.